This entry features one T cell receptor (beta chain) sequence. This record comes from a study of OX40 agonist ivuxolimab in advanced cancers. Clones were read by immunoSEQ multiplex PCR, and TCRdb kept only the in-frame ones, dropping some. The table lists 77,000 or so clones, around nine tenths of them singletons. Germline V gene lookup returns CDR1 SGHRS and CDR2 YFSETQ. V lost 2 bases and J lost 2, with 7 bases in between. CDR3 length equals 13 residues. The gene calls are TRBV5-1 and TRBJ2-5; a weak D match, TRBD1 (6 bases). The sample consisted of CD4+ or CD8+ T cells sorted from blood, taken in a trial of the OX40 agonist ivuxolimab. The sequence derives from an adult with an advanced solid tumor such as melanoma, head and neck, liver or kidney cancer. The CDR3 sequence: CASSFTGQETQYF. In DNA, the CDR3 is TGCGCCAGCAGCTTCACAGGGCAAGAGACCCAGTACTTC.